This record looks at one T cell receptor (beta chain) sequence and its context. Its antigen is as yet unknown. Sequenced by immunoSEQ multiplex PCR; TCRdb stores in-frame clones only, minus some. The sample holds approximately 130,000 clones, 90% seen once. The sample belongs to a study of T cell responses to AZD1222 COVID-19 vaccine. Overall study: Second doses that came at about 4 or about 12 weeks were put together. Broader study findings: Increased Spike-specific TCR breadth and depth were observed after two AZD1222 doses. Females made up more of the donors, who were largely white British, and clonal diversity may have come out too low. The reported proportion of spike-specific TCRs targeting unmutated variant regions was nearly half.

Source: peripheral blood, taken on day 0 of AZD1222 vaccination. The clonotype comes from an adult in good health.

As DNA, the CDR3 is TGTGCCAGCAGCTTGCTTGGGTCACGGAGTGAAAAACTGTTTTTT. Its translation is CASSLLGSRSEKLFF. The rearrangement joins TRBV5-8 to TRBJ1-4; D not resolved. The V gene lost 1 base and the J gene lost 7 bases, with 14 bases spanning the gap. Looked up from germline, CDR1 is SGHTS and CDR2 is YDEGEE. CDR3 size: 15 residues.